This T cell receptor beta chain was sequenced for a study of beta chain features in type 1 diabetes (dated by TCRdb to between 2017 and 2018). Concerning the study at large: Mean age, gender distribution, total cell number and subset yield were not different between patients and healthy donors. A total of roughly 99 million sorted cells were examined across all samples, and the number of cells per subset was strongly correlated with RNA yield. In the study, recently diagnosed type 1 diabetes patients and matched healthy donors were compared on the TCRB repertoires of their sorted circulating CD4+ T cell subsets. Regulatory and stem cell-like memory subsets were isolated from only 8 patients and about eight healthy donors, whereas naive and central memory subsets came from all 28 donors.

From each donor, a single peripheral blood sample of approximately 120 mL on average was drawn into heparinised tubes. A BD FACSAria II was used to sort naive, central memory, regulatory and stem cell-like memory CD4+ T cells with a panel that included CD45RO, CCR7, CD25, CD127, CD95 and CD27. A purity above 98% was achieved for all sorted populations. PBMCs were isolated right away by Lymphoprep density gradient centrifugation and were stained directly, without culture. To minimize batch effects, samples were stained and sorted in pairs, one healthy donor with one patient per experiment. What the research found in general, with its limitations: At VDJ recombination sites, type 1 diabetes patients had fewer insertions and more deleted nucleotides, which implies abnormalities in thymic rearrangement. Because cDNA was sequenced instead of genomic DNA, highly expressing activated cells could be over-represented, though the groups showed no difference in activation or CD3 levels. A moderate but significant shortening of TCRB CDR3 length was observed in type 1 diabetes patients in all four CD4+ subsets. Naive, central memory and regulatory TCRB repertoires appeared to be more alike among patients than among healthy donors. HLA sub-analyses involved small numbers of individuals, so any influence of HLA type on TCRB rearrangement remained unresolved. Shorter templates might be favored by PCR, yet because patient and control samples were amplified and corrected together, any such skew would affect both groups equally.

The entire isolated RNA was reverse transcribed using the High Capacity cDNA Reverse Transcription Kit, and thus expressed TCRB transcripts were sequenced. Survey-depth immunoSEQ sequencing was performed on stem cell-like memory T cell samples, with an average of about 1.01 million total reads per sample. Sorted cells were lysed in RLT buffer, and RNA was extracted using DNase-treated RNeasy Micro or Mini kits according to cell number. Each cell subset was processed separately to prevent cross-contamination, with patient and healthy donor samples processed together. The immunoSEQ multiplex PCR was used to amplify TCRB sequences from cDNA, yielding 87-bp fragments that span the CDR3 region. The amplicons were sequenced using the Illumina HiSeq platform. As for how the authors treated the data: PCR bias was computationally corrected using synthetic template baselines, reads within Hamming distance 2 were collapsed, and singletons that could not be merged were discarded. Reads were aligned against IMGT to assign V, D and J genes, CDR3 length and insertions or deletions at six rearrangement sites. Clonotype counts were normalized to sorted cell number within each subset before computing true diversity and Gini coefficients with the tcR R package. Repertoire sharing was quantified using the overlap coefficient calculated on TCRB nucleotide sequences. The immuneACCESS repertoire file appears here via TCRdb, limited to in-frame rearrangements. These files lack a portion of the clones; in checked studies, under half of the deficit traces to unresolved V genes, and the cause of the others is not known. The V and J calls and clone size were taken over from that table, and D and trimming were inferred from the DNA. In this sample the table shows 65,000 to 100,000 clones, around a third of which occur a single time. The ten largest clones represent roughly 0.45% of the sample.

The CDR3 numbers 17 residues from cysteine through phenylalanine. Only the CDR3 region is kept as DNA, spanning 51 bases read in frame from base 1. V is pruned by 6 bases and J by 6 bases, leaving 20 bases of the junction without a gene match. Reading the germline V gene gives CDR1 SGHTA and CDR2 FQGNSA. In regard to this clone: No cognate antigen has been identified for it. Base qualities are not provided; no much larger clone lies one nucleotide away.

The specimen sequenced was stem cell memory CD4+ T cells from blood. The cell subset or site label here, explained by the study, means: stem cell-like memory CD4+ T cells. This receptor was obtained from a woman under 30 in good health. The receptor chain draws on TRBV7-2 and TRBJ2-7, with 7 central nucleotides matching TRBD2. The bases read TGTGCCAGCAGGCCTTGGGGAGGGATTGAACCCCCCGGCGAGCAGTACTTC. Translation gives CASRPWGGIEPPGEQYF. The variable domain in full, with residues beyond the CDR3 obtained from the reference TRBV7-2 and TRBJ2-7 genes, is GAGVSQSPSNKVTEKGKDVELRCDPISGHTALYWYRQSLGQGLEFLIYFQGNSAPDKSGLPSDRFSAERTGGSVSTLTIQRTQQEDSAVYLCASRPWGGIEPPGEQYFGPGTRLTVT.